These 2 T cell receptor beta chains were sequenced from one sample in a study of blood T cell repertoires in COVID-19. Only in-frame clones appear in the TCRdb table, and some are missing; sequencing was by immunoSEQ multiplex PCR. This sample has over 250,000 clones, with 70% to 90% found just once. The source material was peripheral blood. Receptors originate from a woman in her seventies with acute or convalescent COVID-19.

The V and J genes are TRBV5-1 and TRBJ1-1; D not certain. Germline-derived CDR1 and CDR2 are SGHRS and YFSETQ. V lost 0 bases to trimming and J lost 3 bases, with 9 bases between them. The CDR3 length is 14 residues. CDR3: CASSLASRDTEAFF. The CDR3 DNA sequence: TGCGCCAGCAGCTTGGCCTCGAGGGACACTGAAGCTTTCTTT.

The V call is TRBV9, the J call TRBJ2-1; the match to TRBD2 covers 14 bases. Germline-derived CDR1 and CDR2 are SGDLS and YYNGEE. Losses at the gene ends were 3 bases for V and 0 bases for J; bases not matched to a gene: 11. The CDR3 has 20 amino acids. The DNA of the CDR3 is TGTGCCAGCAGCGCGTTGGGACTAGCGGGGGTCGAGAGCTCCTACAATGAGCAGTTCTTC. It encodes CASSALGLAGVESSYNEQFF.